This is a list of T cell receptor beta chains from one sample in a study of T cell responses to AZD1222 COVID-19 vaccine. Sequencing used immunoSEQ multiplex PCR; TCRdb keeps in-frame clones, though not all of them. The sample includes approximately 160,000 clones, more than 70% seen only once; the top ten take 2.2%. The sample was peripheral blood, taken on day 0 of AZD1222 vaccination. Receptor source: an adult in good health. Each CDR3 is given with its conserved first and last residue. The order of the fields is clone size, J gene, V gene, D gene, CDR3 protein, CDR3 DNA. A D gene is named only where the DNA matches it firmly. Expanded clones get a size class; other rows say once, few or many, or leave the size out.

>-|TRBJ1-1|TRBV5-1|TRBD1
CASSLRGRDTEAFF
TGCGCCAGCAGCTTGAGGGGGCGGGACACTGAAGCTTTCTTT
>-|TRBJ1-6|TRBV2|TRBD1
CASSDIRDRGNSPLHF
TGTGCCAGCAGTGACATACGTGACAGGGGTAATTCACCCCTCCACTTT
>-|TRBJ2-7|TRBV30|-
CAWSVNGGDYEQYF
TGTGCCTGGAGTGTAAACGGGGGCGACTACGAGCAGTACTTC
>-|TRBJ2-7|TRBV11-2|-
CASSLPGYEQYF
TGTGCCAGCAGCTTACCCGGCTACGAGCAGTACTTC
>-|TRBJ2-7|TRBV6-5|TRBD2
CASRLGLAGVEQYF
TGTGCCAGCAGACTGGGACTAGCGGGAGTCGAGCAGTACTTC
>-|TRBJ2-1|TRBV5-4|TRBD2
CASSLAAGGHNEQFF
TGTGCCAGCAGCTTGGCGGCGGGAGGCCACAATGAGCAGTTCTTC
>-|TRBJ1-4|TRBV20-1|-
CSASKEVEKLFF
TGCAGTGCTAGTAAAGAAGTTGAAAAACTGTTTTTT
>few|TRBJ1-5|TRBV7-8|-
CASSLVGSNQPQHF
TGTGCCAGCAGCTTAGTGGGTAGCAATCAGCCCCAGCATTTT
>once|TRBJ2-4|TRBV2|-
CASSEGWGLAKNIQYF
TGTGCCAGCAGTGAAGGGTGGGGTCTCGCCAAAAACATTCAGTACTTC
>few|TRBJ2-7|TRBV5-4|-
CASSFSTRPGSYEQYF
TGTGCCAGCAGCTTTAGTACACGCCCTGGCTCCTACGAGCAGTACTTC
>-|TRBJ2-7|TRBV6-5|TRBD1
CASSYLTGFFYEQYF
TGTGCCAGCAGTTACTTGACAGGGTTCTTCTACGAGCAGTACTTC
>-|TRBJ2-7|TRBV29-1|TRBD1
CSAWTGGAEQYF
TGCAGCGCCTGGACAGGGGGCGCCGAGCAGTACTTC
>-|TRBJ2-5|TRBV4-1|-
CASSQGEETQYF
TGCGCCAGCAGCCAAGGAGAAGAGACCCAGTACTTC
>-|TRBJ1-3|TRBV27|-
CASSSGGSGNTIYF
TGTGCCAGCAGTTCCGGGGGATCTGGAAACACCATATATTTT
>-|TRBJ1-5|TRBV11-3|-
CASSSPSAHRGRYSNQPQHF
TGTGCCAGCAGCTCCCCGTCGGCCCATCGGGGCCGTTATAGCAATCAGCCCCAGCATTTT
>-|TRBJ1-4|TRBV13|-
CASSLGLATARAEKLFF
TGTGCCAGCAGCTTAGGCCTTGCGACAGCCAGGGCAGAAAAACTGTTTTTT
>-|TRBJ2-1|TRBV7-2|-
CASSPGGSYNEQFF
TGTGCCAGCAGCCCCGGGGGCTCCTACAATGAGCAGTTCTTC
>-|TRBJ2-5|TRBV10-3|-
CAISEGASPQTQYF
TGTGCCATCAGTGAAGGGGCCTCCCCCCAGACCCAGTACTTC
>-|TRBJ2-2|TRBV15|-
CATNRDGRGRNTGELFF
TGTGCCACCAACAGAGATGGCAGGGGAAGGAACACCGGGGAGCTGTTTTTT
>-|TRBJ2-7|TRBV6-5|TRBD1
CASSYRGQGAYEQYF
TGTGCCAGCAGTTACCGGGGACAGGGGGCCTACGAGCAGTACTTC
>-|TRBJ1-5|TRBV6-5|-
CASSYTGKQPQHF
TGTGCCAGCAGCTACACAGGGAAGCAGCCCCAGCATTTT
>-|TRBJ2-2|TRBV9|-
CASSPLRLSIIETGELFF
TGTGCCAGCAGCCCCCTACGTCTCTCGATTATAGAGACCGGGGAGCTGTTTTTT
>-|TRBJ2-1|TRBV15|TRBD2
CATGLAGGGEQFF
TGTGCCACCGGACTAGCGGGAGGAGGTGAGCAGTTCTTC
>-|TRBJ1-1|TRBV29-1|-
CSVGTGPPGNTEAFF
TGCAGCGTTGGGACGGGACCGCCGGGAAACACTGAAGCTTTCTTT
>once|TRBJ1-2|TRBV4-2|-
CASSQESGSNGYTF
TGTGCCAGCAGCCAAGAATCAGGGTCCAATGGCTACACCTTC
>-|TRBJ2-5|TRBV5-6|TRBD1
CASSPGTGIGVGETQYF
TGTGCCAGCAGCCCGGGGACAGGGATTGGTGTAGGAGAGACCCAGTACTTC
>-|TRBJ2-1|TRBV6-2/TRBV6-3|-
CASSYPGSGREQFF
TGTGCCAGCAGTTACCCCGGGTCGGGGAGGGAGCAGTTCTTC
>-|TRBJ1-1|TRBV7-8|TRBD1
CASSLAHGTGRSQAFF
TGTGCCAGCAGCTTAGCGCATGGGACAGGGAGGAGTCAAGCTTTCTTT
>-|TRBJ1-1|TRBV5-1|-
CASSLREGGGTEAFF
TGCGCCAGCAGCCTGAGGGAGGGCGGAGGCACTGAAGCTTTCTTT
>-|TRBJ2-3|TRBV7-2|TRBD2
CASSAGLAGGGGTQYF
TGTGCCAGCAGCGCGGGACTAGCGGGAGGGGGGGGTACGCAGTATTTT
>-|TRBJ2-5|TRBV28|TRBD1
CASSMTGGQETQYF
TGTGCCAGCAGTATGACAGGGGGCCAAGAGACCCAGTACTTC
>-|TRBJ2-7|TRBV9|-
CASSPGTLAQQYF
TGTGCCAGCAGCCCCGGGACCCTAGCTCAGCAGTACTTC
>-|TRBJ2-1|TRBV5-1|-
CASSFSLQNNEQFF
TGCGCCAGCAGCTTTAGCCTACAGAACAATGAGCAGTTCTTC
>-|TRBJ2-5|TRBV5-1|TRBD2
CASSLGASGGQETQYF
TGCGCCAGCAGCTTAGGGGCTAGCGGGGGACAAGAGACCCAGTACTTC
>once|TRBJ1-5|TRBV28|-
CATQFGTIGGVSNQPQHF
TGTGCCACCCAATTCGGGACAATCGGAGGGGTTAGCAATCAGCCCCAGCATTTT
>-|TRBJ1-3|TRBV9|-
CASSVSPQRSGNTIYF
TGTGCCAGCAGCGTATCTCCCCAGAGGTCTGGAAACACCATATATTTT
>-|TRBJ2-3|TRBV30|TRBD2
CAWSGSGRADTQYF
TGTGCCTGGAGTGGCAGCGGGAGGGCAGATACGCAGTATTTT
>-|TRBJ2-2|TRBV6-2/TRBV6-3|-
CASSYGPGELFF
TGTGCCAGCAGTTACGGTCCCGGGGAGCTGTTTTTT
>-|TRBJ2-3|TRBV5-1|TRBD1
CASSSTRTTGGTDTQYF
TGCGCCAGCAGCTCGACGCGGACGACAGGGGGAACAGATACGCAGTATTTT
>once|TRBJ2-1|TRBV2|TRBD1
CASRRQGEQFF
TGTGCCAGCAGAAGACAGGGGGAGCAGTTCTTC
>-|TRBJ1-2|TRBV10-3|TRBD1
CATPGQGADGYTF
TGTGCCACACCGGGACAGGGGGCTGATGGCTACACCTTC
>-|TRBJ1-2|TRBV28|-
CASSLRGMDYGYTF
TGTGCCAGCAGTTTAAGGGGAATGGACTATGGCTACACCTTC
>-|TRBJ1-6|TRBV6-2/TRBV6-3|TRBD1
CASSHDRANSPLHF
TGTGCCAGCAGTCACGACAGGGCTAATTCACCCCTCCACTTT
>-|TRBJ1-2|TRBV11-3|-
CASSLDPGRENGYTF
TGTGCCAGCAGCTTAGATCCAGGCAGGGAGAATGGCTACACCTTC
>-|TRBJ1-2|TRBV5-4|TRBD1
CASSQRTGEYVGYTF
TGTGCCAGCAGCCAGCGGACAGGGGAGTATGTCGGCTACACCTTC
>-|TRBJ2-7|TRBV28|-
CASILNGQAYEQYF
TGTGCCAGCATCCTAAATGGGCAGGCCTACGAGCAGTACTTC
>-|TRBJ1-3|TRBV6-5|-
CASRRGDSGNTIYF
TGTGCCAGCAGACGGGGTGACTCTGGAAACACCATATATTTT
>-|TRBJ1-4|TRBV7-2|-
CASSLAGAQTTNEKLFF
TGTGCCAGCAGCTTAGCTGGGGCGCAAACTACTAATGAAAAACTGTTTTTT
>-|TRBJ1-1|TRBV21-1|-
CASRQGKPMNTEAFF
TGTGCCAGCAGACAGGGGAAACCCATGAACACTGAAGCTTTCTTT
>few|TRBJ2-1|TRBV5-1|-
CASSLSGSYNEQFF
TGCGCCAGCAGCTTGAGTGGGTCCTACAATGAGCAGTTCTTC
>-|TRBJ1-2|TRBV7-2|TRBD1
CASSEGTANYGYTF
TGTGCCAGCAGCGAAGGGACAGCAAACTATGGCTACACCTTC
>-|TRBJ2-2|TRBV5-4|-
CASSVKIGPSGELFF
TGTGCCAGCAGCGTAAAGATAGGTCCCTCAGGGGAGCTGTTTTTT